The 8 T cell receptor beta chains reported below all come from one sample, sequenced in a study of blood T cell repertoires in COVID-19 (TCRdb year 2020). The method was the immunoSEQ multiplex PCR assay. The source is immuneACCESS, and TCRdb retained only in-frame sequences with V and J called. Part of the clones is not carried over; for the studies checked, unresolved V genes explain less than half of this, and the remainder is unexplained. This sample comprises about 270,000 clones, about 87% of them detected only once. 2.5% to 3.5% of the sample lies in the top ten. Sequencing was performed on PBMCs or T cells enriched from blood (not recorded which). All receptors come from a woman aged 45-65 years who had recovered from COVID-19.

The rearrangement joins TRBV11-2 to TRBJ2-3; 12 positions agree with TRBD2. After removal of 11 bases from V and 3 bases from J, the junction contained 0 bases not matched to a gene. The CDR3 is 12 amino acids. The germline V gene has CDR1 SGHAT and CDR2 FQNNGV. The CDR3 loop is CAGTSGTDTQYF. DNA for the CDR3: TGTGCCGGGACTAGCGGGACAGATACGCAGTATTTT.

The J gene is TRBJ2-7, the V gene TRBV11-2, with D hard to call. The CDR3 covers 13 residues. V was clipped by 1 base and J by 2 bases, with 6 bases between them. Germline CDR1 is SGHAT and CDR2 is FQNNGV. The CDR3 DNA is TGTGCCAGCAGCTTAGGGCTAGCCTACGAGCAGTACTTC. It is translated as CASSLGLAYEQYF.

The chain is built from TRBV6-5 and TRBJ2-3; 9 nucleotides line up with TRBD2. With V trimmed by 8 bases and J by 5 bases, 11 bases remained unmatched. The CDR3 sequence is 15 residues long. The germline V gene has CDR1 MNHEY and CDR2 SVGAGI. CDR3 bases: TGTGCCAGCTCGATCGGGCGGGAGGGCCTAGATACGCAGTATTTT. Its translation: CASSIGREGLDTQYF.

The rearrangement uses TRBV30 and TRBJ1-6; D remains unclear. The CDR3 is 17 residues long. V was clipped by 3 bases and J by 0 bases, with 15 bases between them. Germline values: CDR1 GTSNPN, CDR2 SVGIG (reference sequence). The CDR3 nucleotides are TGTGCCTGGAGCCACGGACTGAAAAGCTCCTATAATTCACCCCTCCACTTT. Translated, it gives CAWSHGLKSSYNSPLHF.

The rearrangement joins TRBV19 to TRBJ2-7, with D possibly TRBD2 on 7 matching bases. Trimming left V 3 bases short and J 7 bases short, with 16 bases between. The length of the CDR3 is 14 residues. Germline loops: CDR1 LNHDA, CDR2 SQIVND (reference sequence). In DNA, the CDR3 is TGTGCCAGTAGTATCCTCGGGGGGCAGTTTGAGCAGTACTTC. It yields the protein CASSILGGQFEQYF. Drawing the rest from reference TRBV19 and TRBJ2-7, the complete variable domain is DGGITQSPKYLFRKEGQNVTLSCEQNLNHDAMYWYRQDPGQGLRLIYYSQIVNDFQKGDIAEGYSVSREKKESFPLTVTSAQKNPTAFYLCASSILGGQFEQYFGPGTRLTVT.

CDR3 coding DNA: TGTGCCAGCAGCTTAGACTCGCGACAGGGAAGGGACACCGGGGAGCTGTTTTTT. Residues: CASSLDSRQGRDTGELFF. The chain uses TRBV7-6 and TRBJ2-2; 7 positions match TRBD1. CDR1 SGHVS and CDR2 FNYEAQ come from the germline V gene. The length of the CDR3 is 18 residues. Unmatched junction bases numbered 11, after V lost 1 base and J lost 3 bases.

This chain joins TRBV29-1 and TRBJ2-2; D perhaps matches TRBD1 (6 bases). The V and J ends lost 2 bases and 6 bases respectively, with 13 bases between them. Germline CDR1 and CDR2: SQVTM and ANQGSEA. There are 14 residues in the CDR3. The CDR3, as DNA: TGCAGCGTTGAAAGAGAACAGGGTTCCGGGGAGCTGTTTTTT. It translates to CSVEREQGSGELFF.

This chain connects TRBV12-5 to TRBJ2-1; 7 positions agree with TRBD1. Germline values: CDR1 LGHNT, CDR2 FRNRAP. V shed 5 bases and J 5 bases; nucleotides not matched to a gene: 6. CDR3 size: 14 residues. In nucleotides, the CDR3 is TGTGCTAGTGGTATCGGGACAGACAACAATGAGCAGTTCTTC. This sequence encodes CASGIGTDNNEQFF.